A selection of T cell receptor beta chains follows, all from one sample in a study of shared T cell receptors in the human thymus. The assay was immunoSEQ multiplex PCR, and TCRdb's table has in-frame clones only and misses some. The sample has approximately 68,000 clones, roughly 96% seen once. The sample consisted of thymocytes. These receptor sequences come from a human donor. The CDR3 runs from the conserved cysteine through the conserved F or W. D genes are given only for firm matches. Size tells how often a clone was seen (once, few, many) or the class of an expanded clone, and some rows leave it out.

v_call,d_call,clone_size,j_call,cdr3_aa,cdr3_nt
TRBV9,-,-,TRBJ2-6,CASSLGESGANVLTF,TGTGCCAGCAGCCTTGGGGAAAGTGGGGCCAACGTCCTGACTTTC
TRBV4-1,TRBD1,-,TRBJ1-4,CASSQELGTGTLEKLFF,TGCGCCAGCAGCCAAGAATTGGGGACAGGGACCCTGGAAAAACTGTTTTTT
TRBV5-1,TRBD1,-,TRBJ2-7,CASSAPGQPLSPYEQYF,TGCGCCAGCAGCGCTCCGGGACAGCCTTTATCTCCCTACGAGCAGTACTTC
TRBV4-3,-,-,TRBJ1-2,CASSQETAFYGYTF,TGCGCCAGCAGCCAAGAGACGGCGTTCTATGGCTACACCTTC
TRBV27,TRBD1,-,TRBJ1-2,CASSLAKQTGGGYGYTF,TGTGCCAGCAGTTTAGCTAAACAGACAGGGGGAGGCTATGGCTACACCTTC
TRBV4-3,-,-,TRBJ2-6,CASSQDEGGSGANVLTF,TGCGCCAGCAGCCAAGACGAGGGGGGCTCTGGGGCCAACGTCCTGACTTTC
TRBV9,-,-,TRBJ1-1,CASSLFDGALNTEAFF,TGTGCCAGCAGCCTATTCGACGGGGCATTGAACACTGAAGCTTTCTTT
TRBV10-3,TRBD1,-,TRBJ1-5,CAISGSGTGEAGNQPQHF,TGTGCCATCAGTGGTAGCGGGACAGGGGAGGCGGGCAATCAGCCCCAGCATTTT
TRBV5-1,TRBD1,-,TRBJ2-3,CASSGRGTGWNHTQYF,TGCGCCAGCAGCGGGCGAGGGACAGGGTGGAATCATACGCAGTATTTT
TRBV27,-,-,TRBJ2-5,CASSCSPTGGRETQYF,TGTGCCAGCAGTTGCAGTCCTACGGGTGGTCGAGAGACCCAGTACTTC
TRBV28,-,-,TRBJ2-7,CASSLEVETYEQYF,TGTGCCAGCAGTTTAGAGGTGGAAACCTACGAGCAGTACTTC
TRBV6-5,-,-,TRBJ1-1,CASILNTEAFF,TGTGCCAGCATATTAAACACTGAAGCTTTCTTT
TRBV5-8,-,-,TRBJ2-3,CASSFGGGEADTQYF,TGTGCCAGCAGCTTTGGAGGGGGGGAGGCAGATACGCAGTATTTT
TRBV19,-,-,TRBJ2-3,CASSQRNRGGADTQYF,TGTGCCAGTAGTCAGAGAAACAGGGGAGGAGCAGATACGCAGTATTTT
TRBV15,TRBD2,-,TRBJ2-1,CATSREPSGGANEQFF,TGTGCCACCAGCAGAGAGCCCAGCGGGGGGGCCAATGAGCAGTTCTTC
TRBV7-2,TRBD2,-,TRBJ2-1,CASSLDLAGGPHNEQFF,TGTGCCAGCAGCTTGGATCTAGCGGGGGGGCCTCACAATGAGCAGTTCTTC
TRBV6-5,TRBD1,once,TRBJ2-2,CAISTGGAGELFF,TGTGCCATCTCGACAGGGGGAGCCGGGGAGCTGTTTTTT
TRBV19,TRBD1,-,TRBJ1-6,CASSIAKGQGNSPLHF,TGTGCCAGTAGTATCGCAAAAGGACAGGGGAATTCACCCCTCCACTTT
TRBV28,-,-,TRBJ1-6,CASKRESYNSPLHF,TGTGCCAGCAAAAGGGAGTCCTATAATTCACCCCTCCACTTT
TRBV19,TRBD2,-,TRBJ2-2,CASSAPGGRRAGELFF,TGTGCCAGTAGCGCCCCCGGGGGGAGGAGAGCCGGGGAGCTGTTTTTT
TRBV5-6,-,-,TRBJ1-1,CASSHRNRVCTEAFF,TGTGCCAGCAGCCACCGGAACAGGGTGTGCACTGAAGCTTTCTTT
TRBV14,-,-,TRBJ2-1,CASSQVGRGSSYNEQFF,TGTGCCAGCAGCCAAGTTGGACGGGGGAGCTCCTACAATGAGCAGTTCTTC
TRBV19,-,-,TRBJ1-6,CASTAQGISSPLHF,TGTGCCAGTACCGCGCAGGGTATTAGTTCACCCCTCCACTTT